This TCR beta chain was recorded in a study of blood T cell repertoires in COVID-19. Study background: Both acute and convalescent COVID-19 samples were obtained from the United States, Italy and Spain.

Sequencing was performed with immunoSEQ multiplex PCR; in TCRdb, only in-frame clones are kept and a portion is missing. The repertoire has 340,000 or so clones, 70% to 90% of them found once; the top ten carry 4% to 5.5%. Germline CDR1 MGHRA, CDR2 YSYEKL. The ends were cut back, 1 base at V and 0 bases at J, with 10 bases in the middle. The CDR3 runs 16 residues. The chain combines TRBV4-1 with TRBJ2-1; D not resolved. The clonotype originates from a woman between 35 and 50 years old with acute COVID-19. The sequenced sample consisted of PBMCs or T cells enriched from blood (not recorded which). The chain's CDR3 is CASSQVDLVSYNEQFF. Written as DNA, the CDR3 is TGCGCCAGCAGCCAAGTTGACTTAGTCTCCTACAATGAGCAGTTCTTC.